This T cell receptor beta chain was obtained from a study of radiation and T cells in renal cell carcinoma. The time point here: blood 4 weeks post-SBRT, at nephrectomy. Specified treatment: 15 Gy SBRT to primary tumor, nephrectomy 4 weeks later. Produced via immunoSEQ multiplex PCR; TCRdb's table is partial and in-frame only. The table includes around 170,000 clones, about 87% detected once. From germline, CDR1 is SGHAT and CDR2 FQNNGV. Trimming cost V 6 bases and J 4 bases, with 14 bases left between them. CDR3 length equals 14 residues. This specimen consisted of blood, obtained from a patient whose treatment included radiotherapy and nephrectomy. V gene TRBV11-2 combines with J gene TRBJ2-3; D is possibly TRBD2 (6 bases). This sequence was found in a woman between 50 and 59 years old with renal cell carcinoma. The CDR3 nucleotides read TGTGCCAGCAGGGTTGGGGGGAGTTCAGATACGCAGTATTTT. This encodes CASRVGGSSDTQYF.